This T cell receptor beta chain stems from a study of cytomegalovirus exposure and HLA in healthy donors. It was healthy bone marrow donors who served as donors. The table lists this clone with a count of one. The antigen is unknown. PCR used 60 Vbeta primers and 13 Jbeta primers. Original analysis: It was a later analysis that counted tens of millions of unique TCR beta chains, of which roughly 11 million were shared. The table came from immunoSEQ multiplex PCR; TCRdb's copy has only in-frame clones and leaves some out. The V and J calls and the clone size are those of that table, but D and trimming were determined from the DNA. The sample includes approximately 210,000 clones, around 82% of them seen just once. Findings and limits, study-wide: A missense variant in DCLRE1C was later tied to TCR beta V- and J-gene trimming. A later analysis by the authors found several of the most significant clusters apparently linked to common viral pathogens.

The germline CDR1 and CDR2 sequences are MGHDK and SYGVNS. V lost 1 base and J lost 0, with 6 bases in between. The CDR3 contains 15 residues. V usage is TRBV25-1 and J usage is TRBJ2-2, with D possibly matching TRBD1 (6 bases). The sequenced sample consisted of PBMCs. This receptor was identified in a man aged 18 to 29 in good health and CMV-seronegative. The CDR3 here is CASSEWTANTGELFF. CDR3 sequence (DNA): TGTGCCAGCAGTGAATGGACAGCGAACACCGGGGAGCTGTTTTTT.